What follows describes a single T cell receptor (beta chain). CDR3 length: 15 amino acids. V shed 4 bases and J 6 bases; nucleotides not matched to a gene: 10. The germline gives CDR1 PRHDT, CDR2 FYEKMQ (reference sequence). Data came from immunoSEQ multiplex PCR; TCRdb stores just in-frame clones and leaves some out. The table has about 88,000 clones, roughly 89% seen once. The data stem from a study of blood T cell repertoires in COVID-19. Looking at the study overall: Researchers got acute and convalescent COVID-19 samples from the United States, Italy and Spain.

Sequencing input: peripheral blood. The chain joins TRBV13 to TRBJ2-3, with TRBD2 matching over 7 bases. The sequence derives from a woman of 80 years or more with active COVID-19. CDR3 bases: TGTGCCAGCAGCTACCGGACTAGTTTCGTCGATACGCAGTATTTT. As protein: CASSYRTSFVDTQYF.